Reported below is one T cell receptor (beta chain). Its antigen is not identified. In the sorted-subset replicate PCRs, around 0.2 ug DNA, around 32,000 T cell genomes, was used. Here immunoSEQ multiplex PCR was the method, and the copy in TCRdb shows in-frame clones only, minus some. In the table there are 1,400,000 or so clones, 98% of which are singletons. The sample is drawn from a study of shared clonotypes between healthy human individuals. Overall study findings and caveats: Unshared clonotypes carried lower generation probabilities than those common to all four donors.

The study drew its donors from healthy HIV-negative adults without recent acute infections or vaccinations. Division of CD4+ cells produced a CD45RA+ naive subset and a CD45RA-negative memory subset. Germline CDR1 and CDR2: SGHTA and FQGNSA. CDR3 size: 17 residues. Trimming removed 2 bases at V and 0 bases at J, with 11 bases between. This sequence joins TRBV7-2 and TRBJ2-6; weak D call: TRBD1 (5 bases). The source material was naive CD4+ T cells sorted from blood. Subset in this sample: CD45RA+ positively selected. This TCR was recovered from a man in his thirties or forties in good health. In DNA, the CDR3 is TGTGCCAGCAGCTTACCTTCAGGGCCCTCTGGGGCCAACGTCCTGACTTTC. Protein: CASSLPSGPSGANVLTF.